This TCR beta chain was documented in a study of OX40 agonist ivuxolimab in advanced cancers. Regarding the research as a whole: The costimulatory receptor OX40 (CD134) was targeted by ivuxolimab, a fully human IgG2 agonistic monoclonal antibody. Of the roughly 51 dose-escalation patients, hepatocellular carcinoma was present in approximately 20, melanoma in approximately 15, renal cell carcinoma in 9 and head and neck cancer in 9. Intravenous ivuxolimab was administered to patients every 2 weeks at six dose levels: 0.01, 0.1, 0.3, 1.5, 3 and 10 mg/kg. Partial responses occurred in three dose-escalation patients, of whom one had hepatocellular carcinoma and two had cutaneous melanoma. Peripheral TCRbeta sequencing was intended to test whether TCR sequence diversity was altered and clonal T-cell expansion was caused by ivuxolimab. A male proportion of 82.7% and a mean age of about 60 years, ranging from roughly 23 to 90, were recorded for the dose-escalation cohort. The paper covers the monotherapy dose-escalation part of the phase I ivuxolimab trial, which included N of about 50 patients. Patients were allowed to have had prior anti-PD-1, anti-PD-L1 or anti-CTLA-4 therapy, and approximately 40% of the dose-escalation patients had previously received checkpoint inhibitors.

What the research found in general, with its limitations: At doses of 0.1 to 3.0 mg/kg, clonal expansion of both CD4+ and CD8+ T cells in blood was seen between baseline and week 6. After ivuxolimab, CD8+ T cells had more expanded clones than CD4+ T cells on average. In the 0.1-3.0 mg/kg groups, partial responders had among the lowest normalized peripheral clonal expansion, particularly in CD8+ T cells. Low levels of normalized T-cell clonal expansion were also shown by some nonresponding patients. The antigen specificity of the peripheral T cells that underwent clonal expansion was not determined.

Genomic DNA was isolated from the sorted cells so that the TCRbeta CDR3 region could be sequenced. TCRbeta CDR3 regions were sequenced using the immunoSEQ Assay. TCRdb mirrors the immuneACCESS table, restricted to in-frame sequences. Some clones are absent from its copies; in checked studies, under half trace to an unresolved V gene, and the reason for the others is unknown. In this sample the table shows 70,000 to 90,000 clones, over 75% of which occur a single time. Together, the top ten hold over 6% of the sample. Inclusive of the bounding cysteine and phenylalanine, the CDR3 is 13 residues long. CDR3 DNA is the only sequence kept; it has 39 bases, read in frame from the first base. From a lookup of the germline V gene, CDR1 and CDR2 are SGHRS and YFSETQ. V drops 0 bases and J drops 0 bases, leaving 3 bases in between. This clone was observed a single time. Its antigen is not yet known. Base qualities are missing; no much larger clone stands one base away.

The trial excluded patients who had a history of autoimmune disease or who were on systemic immunosuppression. Peripheral blood for TCR sequencing was collected from all dose cohorts at baseline, on cycle 4 day 1, and on cycle 7 day 1. Samples were obtained from an open-label, multicenter, first-in-human phase I dose-escalation trial of ivuxolimab. The trial enrolled adults with locally advanced or metastatic head and neck squamous cell, hepatocellular, melanoma or renal cell carcinoma. Before TCR sequencing, CD4+ and CD8+ T cells were separately sorted from peripheral blood. This specimen was CD4+ or CD8+ T cells sorted from blood, taken in a trial of the OX40 agonist ivuxolimab. This sequence was found in an adult with an advanced solid tumor such as melanoma, head and neck, liver or kidney cancer. The chain joins TRBV5-1 to TRBJ1-1; the D gene assignment is ambiguous. The sequence in DNA is TGCGCCAGCAGCTTGGACGTGAACACTGAAGCTTTCTTT. Its translation is CASSLDVNTEAFF. This CDR3, with the reference TRBV5-1 and TRBJ1-1 proteins standing in past its ends, gives the full variable domain KAGVTQTPRYLIKTRGQQVTLSCSPISGHRSVSWYQQTPGQGLQFLFEYFSETQRNKGNFPGRFSGRQFSNSRSEMNVSTLELGDSALYLCASSLDVNTEAFFGQGTRLTVV.